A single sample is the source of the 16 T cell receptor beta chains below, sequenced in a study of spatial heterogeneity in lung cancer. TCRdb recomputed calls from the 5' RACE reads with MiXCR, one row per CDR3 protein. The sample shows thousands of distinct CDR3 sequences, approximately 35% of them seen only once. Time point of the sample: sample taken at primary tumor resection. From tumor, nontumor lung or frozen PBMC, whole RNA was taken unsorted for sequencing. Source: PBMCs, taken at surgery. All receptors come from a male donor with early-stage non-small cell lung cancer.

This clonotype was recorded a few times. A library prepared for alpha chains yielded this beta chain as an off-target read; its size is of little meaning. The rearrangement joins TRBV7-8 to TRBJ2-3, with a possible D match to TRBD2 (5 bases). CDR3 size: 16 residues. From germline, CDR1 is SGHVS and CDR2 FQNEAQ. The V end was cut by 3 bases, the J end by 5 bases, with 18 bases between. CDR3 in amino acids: CASSFLSGPRGDTQYF. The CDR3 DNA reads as TGTGCCAGCAGCTTTCTAAGCGGCCCGCGAGGAGATACGCAGTATTTT. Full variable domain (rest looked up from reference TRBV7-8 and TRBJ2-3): GAGVSQSPRYKVAKRGQDVALRCDPISGHVSLFWYQQALGQGPEFLTYFQNEAQLDKSGLPSDRFFAERPEGSVSTLKIQRTQQEDSAVYLCASSFLSGPRGDTQYFGPGTRLTVL.

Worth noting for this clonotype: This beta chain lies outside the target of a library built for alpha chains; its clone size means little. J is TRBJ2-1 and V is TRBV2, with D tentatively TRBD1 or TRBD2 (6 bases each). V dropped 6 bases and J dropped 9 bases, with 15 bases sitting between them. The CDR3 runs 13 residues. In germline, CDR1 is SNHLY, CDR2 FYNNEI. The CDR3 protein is CASSRGPNAEQFF. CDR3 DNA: TGTGCCAGCAGCCGGGGGCCCAACGCTGAGCAGTTCTTC.

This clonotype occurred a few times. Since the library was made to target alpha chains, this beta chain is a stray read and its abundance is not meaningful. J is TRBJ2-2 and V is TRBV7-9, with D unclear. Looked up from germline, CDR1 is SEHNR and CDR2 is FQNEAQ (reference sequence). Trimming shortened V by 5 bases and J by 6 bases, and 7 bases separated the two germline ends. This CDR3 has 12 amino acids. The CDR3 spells CASSPSPGELFF. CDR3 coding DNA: TGTGCCAGCAGCCCCAGTCCCGGGGAGCTGTTTTTT.

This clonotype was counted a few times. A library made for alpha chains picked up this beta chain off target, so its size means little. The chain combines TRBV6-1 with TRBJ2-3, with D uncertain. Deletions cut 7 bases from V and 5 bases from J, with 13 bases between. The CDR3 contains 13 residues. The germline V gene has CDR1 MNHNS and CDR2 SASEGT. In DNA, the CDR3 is TGTGCCAGCACCCGGAGTCTTGGAGATACGCAGTATTTT. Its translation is CASTRSLGDTQYF.

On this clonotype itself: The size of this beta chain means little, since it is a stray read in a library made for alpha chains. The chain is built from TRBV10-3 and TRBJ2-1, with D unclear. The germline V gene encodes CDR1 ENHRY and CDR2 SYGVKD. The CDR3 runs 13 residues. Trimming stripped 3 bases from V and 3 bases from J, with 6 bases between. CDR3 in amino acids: CAISDYSYNEQFF. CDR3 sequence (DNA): TGTGCCATCAGTGACTACAGCTACAATGAGCAGTTCTTC.

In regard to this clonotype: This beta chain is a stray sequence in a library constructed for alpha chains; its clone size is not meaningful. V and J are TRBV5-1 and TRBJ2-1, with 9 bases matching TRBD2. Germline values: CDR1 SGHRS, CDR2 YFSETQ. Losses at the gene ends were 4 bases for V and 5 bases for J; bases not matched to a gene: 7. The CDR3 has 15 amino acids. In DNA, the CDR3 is TGCGCCAGCAGCCTCAGACTAGCGGCCCACAATGAGCAGTTCTTC. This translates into CASSLRLAAHNEQFF.

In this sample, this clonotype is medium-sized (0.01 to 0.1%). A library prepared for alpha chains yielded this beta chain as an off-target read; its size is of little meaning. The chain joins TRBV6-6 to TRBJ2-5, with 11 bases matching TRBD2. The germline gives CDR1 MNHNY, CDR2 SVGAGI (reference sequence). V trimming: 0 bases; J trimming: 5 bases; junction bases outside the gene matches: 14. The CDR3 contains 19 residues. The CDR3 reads CASSYSRPGTSGSGETQYF. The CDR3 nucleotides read TGTGCCAGCAGTTACTCGAGACCCGGGACTAGCGGTTCCGGGGAGACCCAGTACTTC.

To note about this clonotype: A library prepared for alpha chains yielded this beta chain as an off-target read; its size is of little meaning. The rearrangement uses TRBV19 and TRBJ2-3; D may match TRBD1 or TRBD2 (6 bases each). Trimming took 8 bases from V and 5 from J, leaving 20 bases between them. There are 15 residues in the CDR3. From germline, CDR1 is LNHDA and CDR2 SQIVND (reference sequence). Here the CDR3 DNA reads TGTGCCAGTGCTAACGAGCCACGGGGGCGAGATACGCAGTATTTT. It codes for CASANEPRGRDTQYF.

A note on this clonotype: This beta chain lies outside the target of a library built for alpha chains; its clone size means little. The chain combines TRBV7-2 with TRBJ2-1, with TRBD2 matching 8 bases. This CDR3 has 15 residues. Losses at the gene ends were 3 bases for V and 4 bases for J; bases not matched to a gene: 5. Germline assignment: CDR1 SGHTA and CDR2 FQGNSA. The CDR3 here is CASSFTGLGYNEQFF. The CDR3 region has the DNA TGTGCCAGCAGCTTTACGGGACTAGGGTACAATGAGCAGTTCTTC.

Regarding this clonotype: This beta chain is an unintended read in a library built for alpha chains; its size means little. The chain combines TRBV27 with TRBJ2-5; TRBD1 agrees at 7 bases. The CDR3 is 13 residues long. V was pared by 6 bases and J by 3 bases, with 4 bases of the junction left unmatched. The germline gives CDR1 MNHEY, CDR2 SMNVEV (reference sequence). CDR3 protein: CASRRTGEETQYF. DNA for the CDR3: TGTGCCAGCAGACGGACAGGAGAAGAGACCCAGTACTTC.

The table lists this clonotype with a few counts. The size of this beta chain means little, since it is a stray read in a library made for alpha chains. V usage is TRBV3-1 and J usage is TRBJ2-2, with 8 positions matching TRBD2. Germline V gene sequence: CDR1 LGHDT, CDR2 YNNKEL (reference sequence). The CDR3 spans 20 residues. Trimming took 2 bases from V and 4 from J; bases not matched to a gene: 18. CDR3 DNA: TGTGCCAGCAGCCAATGGGGGAGCGGACTAGCCGTAACCGCCACCGGGGAGCTGTTTTTT. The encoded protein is CASSQWGSGLAVTATGELFF.

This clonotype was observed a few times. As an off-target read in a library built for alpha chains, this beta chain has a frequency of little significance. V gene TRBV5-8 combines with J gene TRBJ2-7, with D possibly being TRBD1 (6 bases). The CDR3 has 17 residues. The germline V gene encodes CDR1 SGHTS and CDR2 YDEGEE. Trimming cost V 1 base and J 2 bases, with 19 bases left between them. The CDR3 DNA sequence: TGTGCCAGCAGCTTGACCTTAGAAGGAGGACAGACCTACGAGCAGTACTTC. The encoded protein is CASSLTLEGGQTYEQYF. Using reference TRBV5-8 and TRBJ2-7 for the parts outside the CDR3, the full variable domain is EAGVTQSPTHLIKTRGQQATLRCSPISGHTSVYWYQQALGLGLQFLLWYDEGEERNRGNFPPRFSGRQFPNYSSELNVNALELEDSALYLCASSLTLEGGQTYEQYFGPGTRLTVT.

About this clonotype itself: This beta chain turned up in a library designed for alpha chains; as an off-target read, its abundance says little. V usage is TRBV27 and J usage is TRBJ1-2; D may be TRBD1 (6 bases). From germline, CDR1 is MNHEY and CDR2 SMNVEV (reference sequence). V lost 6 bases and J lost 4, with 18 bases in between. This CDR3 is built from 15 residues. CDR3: CASSSIGQFPYGYTF. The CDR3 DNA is TGTGCCAGCAGCTCAATCGGACAGTTCCCCTATGGCTACACCTTC.

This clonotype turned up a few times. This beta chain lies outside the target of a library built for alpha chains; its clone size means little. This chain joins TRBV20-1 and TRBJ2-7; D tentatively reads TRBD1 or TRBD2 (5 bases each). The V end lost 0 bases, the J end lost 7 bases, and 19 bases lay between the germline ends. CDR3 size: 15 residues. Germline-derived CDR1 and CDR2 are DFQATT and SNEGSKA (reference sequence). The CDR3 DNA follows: TGCAGTGCTAGAGACCCAAAGGGGACCTATTCTGAGCAGTACTTC. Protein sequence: CSARDPKGTYSEQYF.

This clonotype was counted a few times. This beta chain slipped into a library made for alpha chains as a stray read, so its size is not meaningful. The CDR3 DNA follows: TGCAGTGGTCCCGGGGGAGTCCTCGGCGAGCAGTACTTC. Translated: CSGPGGVLGEQYF. The chain recombines TRBV20-1 with TRBJ2-7; the D gene is possibly TRBD2 (6 bases). From germline, CDR1 is DFQATT and CDR2 SNEGSKA (reference sequence). Trimming took off 7 bases at V and 6 bases at J, with 19 bases between the two ends. CDR3 length equals 13 residues.

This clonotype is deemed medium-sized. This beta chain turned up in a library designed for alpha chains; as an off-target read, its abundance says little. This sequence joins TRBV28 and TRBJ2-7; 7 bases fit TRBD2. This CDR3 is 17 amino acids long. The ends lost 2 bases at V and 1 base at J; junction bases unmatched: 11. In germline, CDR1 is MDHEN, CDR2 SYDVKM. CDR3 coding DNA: TGTGCCAGCAGTTTACGGCCTAGCGGACGACATTCCTACGAGCAGTACTTC. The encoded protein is CASSLRPSGRHSYEQYF.